The T cell receptor beta chain described here comes from a study of CD8+CD57+ T cells in acquired aplastic anemia. Study details: The DNA of sorted CD4+ and CD8+ cells averaged approximately 3.2 ug. Study-wide findings and caveats: Patients and controls shared fewer than 30 CD8+ CDR3 sequences. The study found no significant CD8+ Simpson's diversity difference between patients and controls.

On this clonotype: Its antigen is not identified.

This CDR3 contains 13 residues. V gave up 3 bases and J gave up 3 bases, with 9 bases separating them. Researchers used genomic DNA as the template to profile TCR beta VDJ and CDR3. TCRdb reanalysed the reads using MiXCR and keeps one entry per CDR3 protein. In the table there are about 270,000 distinct CDR3 sequences, roughly 50% of which are singletons. This rearrangement joins TRBV12-3 or TRBV12-4 to TRBJ2-7; no reliable D call. This receptor was taken from a human donor with severe aplastic anemia or a healthy control (not recorded which). The sample consisted of sorted CD4+, CD8+, or CD8+CD57+ T cells (not recorded which) from PBMCs. In DNA form, the CDR3 reads TGTGCCAGCAGTTTTGGCAGTAACTACGAGCAGTACTTC. This translates into CASSFGSNYEQYF.